Below are 30 T cell receptor beta chains sequenced from a single sample in a study of identical twins. TCRdb used MiXCR to reprocess the 5' RACE reads, holding one entry per CDR3 protein. The table shows about 280,000 distinct CDR3 sequences, with about 8% occurring only once. This sample also belongs to another study, concerning yellow fever vaccine responses in identical twins.

The sequenced sample consisted of memory (CD45RO+) T cells sorted from blood. Receptor source: a young woman in good health.

The chain joins TRBV12-3 or TRBV12-4 to TRBJ2-1, with 7 bases fitting TRBD2. J gave up 4 bases and V 11 bases, and 23 bases lay outside the gene matches. CDR3 size: 18 residues. The CDR3 DNA reads TGTGCCCTCTGTTTAGCGCTGGAAGGGCTAGCGGTTTACAATGAGCAGTTCTTC. This codes for CALCLALEGLAVYNEQFF.

The chain carries TRBV11-1 and TRBJ2-1, with D perhaps assigned TRBD1 or TRBD2 (5 bases each). The CDR3 length is 18 residues. Germline V gene data show CDR1 as SGHAT and CDR2 as FQDESV (reference sequence). Trimming left V 5 bases short and J 9 bases short, with 29 bases between. The CDR3 protein is CASSDRPARVLDCPEQFF. CDR3 DNA: TGTGCCAGCAGCGACAGACCGGCGCGGGTCCTGGATTGTCCTGAGCAGTTCTTC.

This clonotype has at least ten counts. V usage is TRBV25-1 and J usage is TRBJ2-5; TRBD2 matches 9 bases. This CDR3 has 15 residues. Germline V gene lookup returns CDR1 MGHDK and CDR2 SYGVNS. V was pared by 3 bases and J by 5 bases, with 7 bases of the junction left unmatched. CDR3 nucleotides: TGTGCCAGCAGTGAGGCTAGCGGGAATATTGAGACCCAGTACTTC. Translating gives CASSEASGNIETQYF.

Only a few counts were recorded for this clonotype. The rearrangement uses TRBV24-1 and TRBJ1-2; D is possibly TRBD1 (6 bases). The CDR3 sequence is 12 residues long. Germline lookup yields CDR1 KGHDR and CDR2 SFDVKD. V lost 8 bases, J lost 8 bases, and 14 bases lay in between. The CDR3 region is CATTAGEGGYTF. DNA of the CDR3: TGTGCCACCACAGCAGGGGAAGGAGGCTACACCTTC.

The chain is built from TRBV21-1 and TRBJ2-7; the DNA was not compared with TRBD2, the D call given in the table. TRBV21-1 is a pseudogene segment. This CDR3 spans 16 amino acids. The CDR3 reads CASSKGPGLGFYEQYV. Here the CDR3 DNA reads TGTGCCAGCAGCAAAGGTCCGGGCCTAGGGTTTTACGAGCAGTACGTC.

This clonotype occurred a few times. The rearrangement links TRBV5-1 to TRBJ2-2, with D perhaps matching TRBD2 (5 bases). V lost 1 base, J lost 6 bases, and 10 bases lay in between. CDR1 is SGHRS and CDR2 is YFSETQ in the germline V gene. The CDR3 sequence is 14 residues long. The CDR3 DNA is TGCGCCAGCAGCTTGCGGGGAGTCTCCGGGGAGCTGTTTTTT. Amino acid sequence: CASSLRGVSGELFF.

The chain combines TRBV28 with TRBJ1-1, with unresolved D. CDR1 is MDHEN and CDR2 is SYDVKM in the germline V gene. Between the trimmed V and J ends, which lost 1 base and 1 base, there was a span of 10 bases. This CDR3 comprises 15 residues. CDR3 DNA: TGTGCCAGCAGTTTATTAGTCACCGGGAACACTGAAGCTTTCTTT. Translated, it gives CASSLLVTGNTEAFF.

DNA for the CDR3: TGTGCCAGCAGCCCTAGTACCGCAAACTATGGCTACACCTTC. Translating gives CASSPSTANYGYTF. The rearrangement links TRBV7-8 to TRBJ1-2; D not resolved. The germline V gene encodes CDR1 SGHVS and CDR2 FQNEAQ. This CDR3 spans 14 amino acids. Trimming removed 5 bases from V and 2 bases from J, with 12 bases in between. Full variable domain (missing parts from reference TRBV7-8 and TRBJ1-2): GAGVSQSPRYKVAKRGQDVALRCDPISGHVSLFWYQQALGQGPEFLTYFQNEAQLDKSGLPSDRFFAERPEGSVSTLKIQRTQQEDSAVYLCASSPSTANYGYTFGSGTRLTVV.

This clonotype was counted ten times or more. The DNA of the CDR3 is TGTGCCCAGGACGTGGGGGGGAATGAGCAGTTCTTC. Protein product: CAQDVGGNEQFF. The V call is TRBV7-9, the J call TRBJ2-1; TRBD2 matches 7 bases. V trimming: 11 bases; J trimming: 7 bases; junction bases outside the gene matches: 8. This CDR3 is 12 amino acids long. From germline, CDR1 is SEHNR and CDR2 FQNEAQ (reference sequence).

This clonotype came up a few times. This chain links TRBV28 with TRBJ2-5, with 9 bases that match TRBD2. V dropped 3 bases and J dropped 5; count of bases not matched to a gene: 10. This CDR3 comprises 16 residues. Germline lookup yields CDR1 MDHEN and CDR2 SYDVKM. The CDR3 here is CASSLGLAGAWETQYF. CDR3 nucleotides: TGTGCCAGCAGTTTGGGATTAGCGGGAGCGTGGGAGACCCAGTACTTC.

This clonotype was found many times. The chain uses TRBV7-9 and TRBJ2-1, with a possible D match to TRBD2 (5 bases). The CDR3 loop spans 16 amino acids. Trimming removed 2 bases at V and 1 base at J, with 12 bases between. Per the germline V gene, CDR1 is SEHNR and CDR2 is FQNEAQ (reference sequence). This chain's CDR3 is CASSLSLAGSYNEQFF. CDR3 coding DNA: TGTGCCAGCAGCTTATCCCTAGCCGGTTCCTACAATGAGCAGTTCTTC.

This clonotype was recorded at least ten times. J is TRBJ1-5 and V is TRBV5-1; unclear D gene. Deletions cut 0 bases from V and 5 bases from J, with 6 bases between. The CDR3 is made up of 13 amino acids. Germline assignment: CDR1 SGHRS and CDR2 YFSETQ. This chain's CDR3 is CASSLASDQPQHF. The CDR3 bases are TGCGCCAGCAGCTTGGCCAGCGATCAGCCCCAGCATTTT. Complete variable domain (other parts from reference TRBV5-1 and TRBJ1-5): KAGVTQTPRYLIKTRGQQVTLSCSPISGHRSVSWYQQTPGQGLQFLFEYFSETQRNKGNFPGRFSGRQFSNSRSEMNVSTLELGDSALYLCASSLASDQPQHFGDGTRLSIL.

The V gene is TRBV3-1, the J gene TRBJ2-3; D ambiguous. The germline V gene encodes CDR1 LGHDT and CDR2 YNNKEL (reference sequence). V was cut by 10 bases and J by 4 bases, with 21 bases left in between. The CDR3 sequence is 15 residues long. DNA for the CDR3: TGTGCCACCTGCCAAGATGGGCGGTCGGCAGATACGCAGTATTTT. It is translated as CATCQDGRSADTQYF.

This clonotype was observed many times. J is TRBJ1-5 and V is TRBV12-3 or TRBV12-4; the D is unclear. V was shortened by 3 bases and J by 5 bases, with 8 bases between the two germline ends. There are 13 residues in the CDR3. CDR3: CASSLAADQPQHF. CDR3 DNA sequence: TGTGCCAGCAGTTTGGCAGCCGATCAGCCCCAGCATTTT.

This clonotype has only a few counts. The chain couples TRBV5-5 to TRBJ2-5; maybe TRBD2 (7 bases). CDR3 length: 14 amino acids. Trimming shortened V by 2 bases and J by 4 bases, and 12 bases separated the two germline ends. Germline assignment: CDR1 SGHKS and CDR2 YYEKEE (reference sequence). DNA of the CDR3: TGTGCCAGCAGCTTTGGGGGGGCTAGAGAGACCCAGTACTTC. As protein: CASSFGGARETQYF. The full variable domain, completed using reference TRBV5-5 and TRBJ2-5, is DAGVTQSPTHLIKTRGQQVTLRCSPISGHKSVSWYQQVLGQGPQFIFQYYEKEERGRGNFPDRFSARQFPNYSSELNVNALLLGDSALYLCASSFGGARETQYFGPGTRLLVL.

The chain couples TRBV19 to TRBJ2-5; the D gene is possibly TRBD2 (6 bases). The CDR3 contains 12 residues. Trimming stripped 1 base from V and 10 bases from J, with 10 bases between. CDR1 and CDR2 from the germline V gene are LNHDA and SQIVND (reference sequence). Written as DNA, the CDR3 is TGTGCCAGTAGTATAGCCGGGAGTAGCCAGTACTTC. Its translation: CASSIAGSSQYF.

This clonotype was seen a few times. This sequence joins TRBV18 and TRBJ2-3; a possible D gene is TRBD2 (6 bases). The germline V gene encodes CDR1 KGHSH and CDR2 LQKENI. V lost 3 bases to trimming and J lost 2 bases, with 12 bases between them. The CDR3 sequence is 15 residues long. CDR3 DNA: TGTGCCAGCTCACCGCGGGACTGGAACACAGATACGCAGTATTTT. Translation gives CASSPRDWNTDTQYF.

The chain recombines TRBV28 with TRBJ2-3; D call uncertain. CDR3 length: 17 residues. CDR1 and CDR2 from the germline V gene are MDHEN and SYDVKM. Trimming shortened V by 6 bases and J by 1 base, and 20 bases separated the two germline ends. In nucleotides, the CDR3 is TGTGCCAGCAGCCCTACGATTTGGGTGGGTCGCACAGATACGCAGTATTTT. It specifies CASSPTIWVGRTDTQYF.

J is TRBJ2-1 and V is TRBV29-1; D not resolved. Per germline, CDR1 SQVTM and CDR2 ANQGSEA. The CDR3 is 13 amino acids. V was clipped by 2 bases and J by 2 bases, with 7 bases between them. The CDR3 region has the DNA TGCAGCGTTGAAACCCGTCCCTACAATGAGCAGTTCTTC. Translating it yields CSVETRPYNEQFF.

This clonotype has at least ten counts. The V and J genes are TRBV5-1 and TRBJ1-5, with a tentative D call TRBD1 (5 bases). The CDR3 loop spans 15 amino acids. Trimming pared 4 bases from V and 3 bases from J, leaving 14 bases between. The germline CDR1 and CDR2 sequences are SGHRS and YFSETQ. The DNA of the CDR3 is TGCGCCAGCAGCAAGGACCCGGACAACAATCAGCCCCAGCATTTT. This codes for CASSKDPDNNQPQHF.

This clonotype was found many times. The chain is built from TRBV24-1 and TRBJ1-1; D remains ambiguous. Trimming removed 11 bases from V and 1 base from J, with 13 bases in between. The CDR3 length is 13 residues. Looked up from germline, CDR1 is KGHDR and CDR2 is SFDVKD. The CDR3 spells CASLDTANTEAFF. The CDR3 DNA reads TGTGCCAGCCTAGACACTGCGAACACTGAAGCTTTCTTT.

At least ten counts were recorded for this clonotype. The rearrangement uses TRBV11-2 and TRBJ1-1, with a tentative D call TRBD1 (6 bases). The CDR3 runs to 15 residues. Germline V CDR1 and CDR2: SGHAT, FQNNGV. With 4 bases removed from V and 5 bases from J, the gap between germline ends came to 17 bases. The CDR3 here is CASSSSRRGVTEAFF. Here the CDR3 DNA reads TGTGCCAGCAGCTCGTCTCGAAGGGGGGTGACTGAAGCTTTCTTT. Supplemented by reference TRBV11-2 and TRBJ1-1, the full variable domain reads EAGVAQSPRYKIIEKRQSVAFWCNPISGHATLYWYQQILGQGPKLLIQFQNNGVVDDSQLPKDRFSAERLKGVDSTLKIQPAKLEDSAVYLCASSSSRRGVTEAFFGQGTRLTVV.

The rearrangement joins TRBV20-1 to TRBJ2-7; 9 bases line up with TRBD1. CDR3 length: 17 amino acids. The V segment lost 0 bases and the J segment 7 bases; nucleotides outside the gene matches: 16. Germline V gene data show CDR1 as DFQATT and CDR2 as SNEGSKA (reference sequence). The DNA for the CDR3 is TGCAGTGCTAGAGATTCGTCGACCGGGACAGGGTTTAGGGAGCAGTACTTC. Translated, it gives CSARDSSTGTGFREQYF.

This clonotype showed up just once. One end of the junction fails to match germline, which may point to a read error. V usage is TRBV7-2 and J usage is TRBJ2-5, with 7 nucleotides matching TRBD2. The CDR3 is made up of 14 amino acids. The V gene's germline CDR1 is SGHTA and CDR2 FQGNSA. The CDR3 DNA reads as TGTGCCAGCAGCTCCTCAAGCTGGGGAGGGACCCGGTACTTC. Translation: CASSSSSWGGTRYF.

This clonotype appeared many times. The rearrangement joins TRBV11-2 to TRBJ1-3, with D unresolved. This CDR3 contains 13 residues. Germline assignment: CDR1 SGHAT and CDR2 FQNNGV. V gave up 4 bases and J gave up 0 bases, with 4 bases separating them. The CDR3 protein is CASSSYSGNTIYF. CDR3 nucleotide sequence: TGTGCCAGCAGCTCCTACTCTGGAAACACCATATATTTT.

At least ten counts were recorded for this clonotype. J is TRBJ1-2 and V is TRBV29-1; D might be TRBD1 (5 bases). Trimming took off 3 bases at V and 0 bases at J, with 14 bases between the two ends. CDR1 SQVTM and CDR2 ANQGSEA come from the germline V gene. This CDR3 contains 15 residues. The CDR3 loop is CSVELAGDPNYGYTF. Written as DNA, the CDR3 is TGCAGCGTTGAGCTGGCGGGGGACCCTAACTATGGCTACACCTTC.

This clonotype was seen only a few times. This sequence joins TRBV6-2 or TRBV6-3 and TRBJ2-1, with 12 bases aligning to TRBD2. The V gene's germline CDR1 is MNHEY and CDR2 SVGEGT. With 5 bases clipped from V and 8 bases from J, the junction kept 4 bases outside the gene matches. This CDR3 spans 14 amino acids. CDR3 sequence: CASSNLAGGHEQFF. The CDR3, as DNA: TGTGCCAGCAGTAACCTAGCGGGAGGGCATGAGCAGTTCTTC.

The V gene is TRBV7-6, the J gene TRBJ2-1, with 8 bases identical to TRBD2. Germline V gene sequence: CDR1 SGHVS, CDR2 FNYEAQ. V trimming: 6 bases; J trimming: 7 bases; junction bases outside the gene matches: 14. The CDR3 is 16 amino acids. The CDR3 protein is CASSFLSGRRGNEQFF. The CDR3 DNA sequence: TGTGCCAGCAGTTTCCTCAGCGGGAGAAGGGGGAATGAGCAGTTCTTC.

This clonotype has just a few counts. This chain uses TRBV29-1 with TRBJ2-5, with 8 bases fitting TRBD2. The junction had 9 bases not matched to a gene; V was cut back by 4 bases and J by 5 bases. The germline gives CDR1 SQVTM, CDR2 ANQGSEA. The length of the CDR3 is 14 residues. The CDR3 sequence: CSVVLGPGGETQYF. DNA of the CDR3: TGCAGCGTTGTTTTGGGACCGGGGGGGGAGACCCAGTACTTC.

The rearrangement links TRBV12-3 or TRBV12-4 to TRBJ1-6; weak D call: TRBD1 (5 bases). The length of the CDR3 is 15 residues. Trimming took off 1 base at V and 14 bases at J, with 18 bases between the two ends. The CDR3 coding sequence is TGTGCCAGCAGTTTAGAGGGTCCGGGGCGGTCGGCCCTCCACTTT. It is translated as CASSLEGPGRSALHF.